Listed below are T cell receptor beta chains from one sample, sequenced in a study of response to subunit inactivated influenza vaccine. TCRdb fed the RT-PCR reads into MiXCR, producing one record per CDR3 protein. Of 500,000 to 750,000 distinct CDR3 sequences listed, less than 15% are singletons. This specimen was PBMCs from blood, taken less than 13 days after vaccination. These receptor sequences come from a man between 50 and 59 years old who received an inactivated influenza vaccine. CDR3s include the opening cysteine and the closing phenylalanine or tryptophan. The order of the fields is CDR3 length, J gene, D gene, V gene, clone size, CDR3 protein, CDR3 DNA. The D gene is left open where the match is weak. A clone size is listed for some rows: how often the clone was seen (once, few, many), or a class if it is expanded.

17 TRBJ2-1 TRBD1 TRBV24-1 few CATSDFLGQGSGNEQFF TGTGCCACCAGTGATTTTCTGGGACAGGGTTCGGGTAATGAGCAGTTCTTC
15 TRBJ2-3 - TRBV3-1 - CASSLSTASTDTQYF TGTGCCAGCAGCCTATCGACAGCTAGCACAGATACGCAGTATTTT
13 TRBJ1-5 - TRBV11-2 few CASSLFENQPQHF TGTGCCAGCAGCTTATTCGAGAATCAGCCCCAGCATTTT
16 TRBJ2-5 - TRBV27 - CASSLSMNSYQETQYF TGTGCCAGCAGTTTAAGTATGAACAGCTACCAAGAGACCCAGTACTTC
15 TRBJ2-7 TRBD2 TRBV12-3/TRBV12-4 - CASSLSASGIFEQYF TGTGCCAGCAGTTTATCGGCTAGCGGGATTTTCGAGCAGTACTTC
16 TRBJ1-1 - TRBV5-5 few CASSLVGSSMNTEAFF TGTGCCAGCAGCTTGGTGGGCAGCTCCATGAACACTGAAGCTTTCTTT
17 TRBJ2-7 TRBD2 TRBV7-9 few CASRPTRFGGEPYEQYF TGTGCCAGCAGGCCCACCCGATTCGGGGGGGAGCCCTACGAGCAGTACTTC
18 TRBJ1-5 TRBD1 TRBV5-6 - CASSLAGQGVRANQPQHF TGTGCCAGCAGCTTGGCGGGACAGGGGGTTCGCGCCAATCAGCCCCAGCATTTT
14 TRBJ2-5 - TRBV20-1 few CSARRVGSQETQYF TGCAGTGCTAGAAGGGTTGGCAGCCAAGAGACCCAGTACTTC
15 TRBJ2-5 TRBD2 TRBV28 - CASSLRLAGVETQYF TGTGCCAGCAGTTTGAGACTAGCGGGAGTAGAGACCCAGTACTTC
15 TRBJ1-2 - TRBV15 few CATSRDRPANYGYTF TGTGCCACCAGCAGAGACCGACCGGCTAACTATGGCTACACCTTC
14 TRBJ1-1 - TRBV20-1 - CSGRPYSANTEAFF TGCAGTGGCAGACCCTACTCGGCGAACACTGAAGCTTTCTTT
12 TRBJ1-1 - TRBV10-3 - CAISVGPREAFF TGTGCCATCAGTGTGGGGCCCCGAGAAGCTTTCTTT
10 TRBJ2-1 - TRBV7-9 - CASSSMTQFF TGTGCCAGCAGCTCAATGACCCAGTTCTTC
17 TRBJ2-3 TRBD2 TRBV6-5 few CASSFPTTSGGPDTQYF TGTGCCAGCAGTTTCCCCACGACTAGCGGGGGCCCAGATACGCAGTATTTT
12 TRBJ2-5 - TRBV18 few CASSPLTETQYF TGTGCCAGCTCACCACTAACGGAGACCCAGTACTTC
14 TRBJ2-3 TRBD2 TRBV29-1 few CSVLLTSGRDTQYF TGCAGCGTTTTATTGACTAGCGGGAGAGATACGCAGTATTTT
14 TRBJ2-5 TRBD1 TRBV7-9 few CASSWTGGLETQYF TGTGCCAGCAGCTGGACAGGGGGGCTAGAGACCCAGTACTTC
14 TRBJ1-6 - TRBV19 few CATSLGQRNSPLHF TGTGCCACCTCGTTAGGACAAAGGAATTCACCCCTCCACTTT
14 TRBJ1-2 - TRBV20-1 few CSASEDTANYGYTF TGCAGTGCTAGTGAGGACACAGCTAACTATGGCTACACCTTC
16 TRBJ2-5 - TRBV12-3/TRBV12-4 many CASSYLGGTFEQTQYF TGTGCCAGCAGCTATCTCGGGGGCACTTTCGAACAGACCCAGTACTTC
15 TRBJ2-7 TRBD1 TRBV5-1 few CASSSEGQGVYEQYF TGCGCCAGCAGCTCGGAGGGACAGGGGGTCTACGAGCAGTACTTC
15 TRBJ2-7 TRBD1 TRBV12-3/TRBV12-4 - CASRGTGTGRYEQYF TGTGCCAGCAGGGGTACCGGGACAGGGCGATACGAGCAGTACTTC
16 TRBJ2-1 - TRBV9 few CASSVLDYASYNEQFF TGTGCCAGCAGCGTTTTGGACTATGCATCCTACAATGAGCAGTTCTTC
14 TRBJ2-7 TRBD1 TRBV28 few CASSDGTGAYEQYF TGTGCCAGCAGTGACGGGACAGGGGCCTACGAGCAGTACTTC
15 TRBJ2-7 - TRBV5-1 few CASRSEGFVGYEQYF TGCGCCAGCAGGTCAGAAGGGTTCGTGGGCTACGAGCAGTACTTC
14 TRBJ2-2 - TRBV20-1 few CSAHKDRYTGELFF TGCAGTGCTCACAAGGACAGATACACCGGGGAGCTGTTTTTT
14 TRBJ2-1 TRBD2 TRBV7-2 many CASSRTGTINEQFF TGTGCCAGCAGCCGAACCGGGACTATCAATGAGCAGTTCTTC
15 TRBJ1-2 - TRBV4-2 - CASSQDSQGDYGYTF TGTGCCAGCAGCCAAGATTCGCAGGGAGACTATGGCTACACCTTC
17 TRBJ2-1 - TRBV9 - CASSAAPGDTSYNEQFF TGTGCCAGCAGCGCGGCACCAGGGGACACCTCCTACAATGAGCAGTTCTTC
16 TRBJ2-1 - TRBV24-1 - CATASSRLGVANEQFF TGTGCCACGGCGTCATCCAGACTAGGTGTCGCCAATGAGCAGTTCTTC
14 TRBJ1-2 - TRBV12-3/TRBV12-4 few CASSLGRGLYGYTF TGTGCCAGCAGTTTAGGCCGGGGACTTTATGGCTACACCTTC
15 TRBJ2-1 - TRBV28 - CASSSYPGSYNEQFF TGTGCCAGCAGTTCGTACCCTGGCTCCTACAATGAGCAGTTCTTC
14 TRBJ2-7 - TRBV6-2/TRBV6-3 - CASNDPGGYYEQYF TGTGCCAGCAATGACCCCGGGGGCTACTACGAGCAGTACTTC
16 TRBJ2-3 - TRBV5-1 - CASSWVGATPQDTQYF TGCGCCAGCAGCTGGGTGGGGGCTACCCCCCAAGATACGCAGTATTTT
15 TRBJ1-1 - TRBV5-1 few CASSLVAGVNPEAFF TGCGCCAGCAGCCTCGTGGCGGGGGTAAACCCTGAAGCTTTCTTT
13 TRBJ1-5 - TRBV10-2 few CATRDAGTGPQHF TGCGCCACACGGGATGCCGGAACGGGGCCCCAGCATTTT
15 TRBJ2-3 TRBD2 TRBV7-2 few CASSSWTSVTDTQYF TGTGCCAGCAGCTCGTGGACTAGCGTTACAGATACGCAGTATTTT
19 TRBJ2-1 TRBD2 TRBV4-2 many CASSQDRTFVAGEDNEQFF TGTGCCAGCAGCCAAGATCGGACGTTCGTAGCGGGGGAGGACAATGAGCAGTTCTTC
12 TRBJ2-3 - TRBV7-2 few CASSRGTVTQYF TGTGCCAGCAGCAGAGGTACTGTTACGCAGTATTTT
12 TRBJ2-7 TRBD2 TRBV20-1 few CSARDGGSVQYF TGCAGTGCTAGGGACGGCGGGAGCGTGCAGTACTTC
16 TRBJ2-5 TRBD2 TRBV12-3/TRBV12-4 few CASSFGLSGGMETQYF TGTGCCAGCAGTTTTGGTCTTAGCGGGGGAATGGAGACCCAGTACTTC
12 TRBJ2-2 - TRBV12-3/TRBV12-4 few CASRRWAGELFF TGTGCCAGCAGGCGCTGGGCCGGGGAGCTGTTTTTT
15 TRBJ2-5 TRBD1 TRBV29-1 few CSATTGTGPQETQYF TGCAGCGCTACGACCGGGACAGGTCCACAAGAGACCCAGTACTTC
16 TRBJ2-7 TRBD1 TRBV2 - CASRPKTGTVSYEQYF TGTGCCAGCAGACCGAAAACCGGGACAGTCTCCTACGAGCAGTACTTC